This T cell receptor (beta chain) was sequenced in a study of cytomegalovirus exposure and HLA in healthy donors. Overall study findings and caveats: For presence/absence analyses, sequencing depth was assumed to be roughly uniform across donors. The only immune exposure information that was available was CMV serostatus.

Note on this clone: Its antigen is not known.

PCR primers comprised 60 Vbeta and 13 Jbeta primers. Sequenced by immunoSEQ multiplex PCR; TCRdb stores in-frame clones only, minus some. The repertoire holds about 160,000 clones, with approximately 80% as singletons. The CDR3 is 18 residues long. V shed 0 bases, J shed 5 bases, and the junction held 9 bases outside the gene matches. The V gene's germline CDR1 is SNHLY and CDR2 FYNNEI. The chain couples TRBV2 to TRBJ2-3; TRBD2 aligns across 12 bases. The material sequenced was PBMCs. The receptor was derived from a woman in her twenties or thirties in good health and CMV-seronegative. The CDR3 here is CASSEAPATSGGGDTQYF. As DNA, the CDR3 is TGTGCCAGCAGTGAAGCGCCGGCGACTAGCGGGGGAGGAGATACGCAGTATTTT.